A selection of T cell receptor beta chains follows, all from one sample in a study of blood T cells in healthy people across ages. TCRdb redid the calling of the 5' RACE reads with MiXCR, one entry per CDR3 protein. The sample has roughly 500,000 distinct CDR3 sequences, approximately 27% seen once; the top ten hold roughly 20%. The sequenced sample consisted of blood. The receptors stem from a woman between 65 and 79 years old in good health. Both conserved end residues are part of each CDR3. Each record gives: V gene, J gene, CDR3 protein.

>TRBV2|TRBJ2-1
CASSEEKQRFYNEQFF
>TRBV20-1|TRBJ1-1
CSARLLTGARGTEAFF
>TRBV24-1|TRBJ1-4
CATSDSSLGAATNEKLFF
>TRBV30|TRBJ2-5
CAGGMGGFQETQYF
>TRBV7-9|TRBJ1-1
CASSPDLTRRWAFF
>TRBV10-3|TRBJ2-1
CAFQRSESSYNEQFF
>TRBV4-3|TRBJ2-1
CASSRVLAGSYNEQFF
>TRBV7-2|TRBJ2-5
CASSPRLAGGWETQYF
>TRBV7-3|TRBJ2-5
CASSLMGGGGQETQYF
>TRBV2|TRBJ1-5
CASSDYRGEPQHF
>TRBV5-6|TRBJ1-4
CASSLNKGMVGEKLFF
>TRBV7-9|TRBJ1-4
CASSRGGSGQVNEKLFF
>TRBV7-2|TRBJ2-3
CASSFWGSGGTDTQYF
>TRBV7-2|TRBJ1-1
CASSATRGAREAFF
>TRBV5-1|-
CATSGTGGSYEQYF
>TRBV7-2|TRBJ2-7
CAGSLLGLAREQYF
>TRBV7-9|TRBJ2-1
CASSLAEGPPRSEQFF
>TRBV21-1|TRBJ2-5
CASKSGAETQYF
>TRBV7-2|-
CASSPYFVGRGTYEQYF
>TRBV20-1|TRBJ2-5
CSAPGERPETQYF
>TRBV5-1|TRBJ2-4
CASSRRGEGNIQYF
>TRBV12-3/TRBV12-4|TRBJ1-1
CASQGVTEAFF
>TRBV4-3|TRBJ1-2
CASSQRRDLYGYTF
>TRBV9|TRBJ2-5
CASSVERGTQETQYF
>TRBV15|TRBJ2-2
CATKRLPGDTGELFF
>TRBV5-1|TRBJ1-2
CASSLGTADNYGYTF
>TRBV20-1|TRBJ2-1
CSASTAGARSYNEQFF
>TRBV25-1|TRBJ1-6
CASTGRGMGSPLHF
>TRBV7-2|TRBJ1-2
CASRQTRGYGYTF
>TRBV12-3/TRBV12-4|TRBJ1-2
CASSFLGNYGYTF
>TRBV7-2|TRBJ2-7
CASSLAISFPSSYEQYF
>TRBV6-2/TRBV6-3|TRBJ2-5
CASSFLAGGPSRETQYF
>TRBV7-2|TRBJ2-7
CASSTSGGSYEQYF
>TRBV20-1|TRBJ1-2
CSAILPRGYGYTF
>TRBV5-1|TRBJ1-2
CASSFSSPNYGYTF
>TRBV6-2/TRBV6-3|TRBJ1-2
CASNKQGTNYGYTF
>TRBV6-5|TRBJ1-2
CASSYSGTGLNYGYTF
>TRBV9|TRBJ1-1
CANSPNGQGGTEAFF
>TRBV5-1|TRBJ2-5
CASSLTGTGEETQYF
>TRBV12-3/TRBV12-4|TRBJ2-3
CASGGSHDTQYF
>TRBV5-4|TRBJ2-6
CASSLAKGLAGGLSGANVLTF
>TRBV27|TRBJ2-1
CASSTDTHNEQFF
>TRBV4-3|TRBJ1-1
CASSQDSSQGRAFF
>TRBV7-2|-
CASSPFQHEQYF
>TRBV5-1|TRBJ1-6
CASSLDLGGARRNSPLHF
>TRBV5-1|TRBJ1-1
CASSLMSGHTEAFF
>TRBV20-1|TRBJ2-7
CSALRGTGTYEQYF
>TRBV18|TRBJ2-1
CASSPLSGWYEQFF
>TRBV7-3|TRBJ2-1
CASSSGGTSSYNEQFF
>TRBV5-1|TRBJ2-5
CASSLALGGLETQYF